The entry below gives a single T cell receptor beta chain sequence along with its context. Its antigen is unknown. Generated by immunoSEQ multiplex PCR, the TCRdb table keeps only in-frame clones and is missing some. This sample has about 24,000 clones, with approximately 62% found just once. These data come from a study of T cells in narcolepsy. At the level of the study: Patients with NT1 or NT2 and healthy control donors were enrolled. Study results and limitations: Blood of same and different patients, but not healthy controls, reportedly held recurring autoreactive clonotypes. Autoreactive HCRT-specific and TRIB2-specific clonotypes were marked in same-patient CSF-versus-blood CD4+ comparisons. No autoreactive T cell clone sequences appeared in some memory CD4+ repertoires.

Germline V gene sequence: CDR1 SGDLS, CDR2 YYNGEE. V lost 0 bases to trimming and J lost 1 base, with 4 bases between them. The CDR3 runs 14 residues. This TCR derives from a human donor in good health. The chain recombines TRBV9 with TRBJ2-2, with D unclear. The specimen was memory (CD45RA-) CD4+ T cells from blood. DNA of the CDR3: TGTGCCAGCAGCGTAGACTTGAACACCGGGGAGCTGTTTTTT. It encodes CASSVDLNTGELFF.